Each of the 3 T cell receptor beta chains below was sequenced from the same sample in a study of read filtering for tumor transcriptome and immune sequencing. This library used about 360 ng RNA and molecular barcoded adaptors spanning alpha/delta and beta/gamma chains. TCRdb analysed the reads with MiXCR anew, one entry per CDR3 protein. Here the sample spans 37,000 or so distinct CDR3 sequences, about an eighth being singletons. The sequenced sample was a population of CD138-negative cells sorted from bone marrow. The receptor source for this set is a donor aged 40 or older with multiple myeloma.

This clonotype was counted many times. The genes are TRBV2 and TRBJ2-1; 7 positions match TRBD2. The germline CDR1 and CDR2 sequences are SNHLY and FYNNEI. The CDR3 has 18 residues. Trimming cost V 3 bases and J 2 bases; bases outside gene matches: 13. DNA for the CDR3: TGTGCCAGCAGTGACATCCTTTTGGCGGGAGTCCCCTACAATGAGCAGTTCTTC. Amino acids: CASSDILLAGVPYNEQFF.

Notes on this clonotype: A much more abundant neighbour one base away suggests this may be a read error. This rearrangement joins TRBV7-9 to TRBJ2-6; tentatively, D is TRBD2 (5 bases). CDR1 SEHNR and CDR2 FQNEAQ come from the germline V gene (reference sequence). The CDR3 has 15 residues. The CDR3 reads CVSSLGLGEANVLTF. The CDR3 DNA reads TGTGTCAGCAGCTTAGGCCTGGGAGAGGCCAACGTCCTGACTTTC.

This clonotype was detected many times. The rearrangement joins TRBV11-2 to TRBJ2-7; no reliable D call. Germline CDR1 reads SGHAT; CDR2 reads FQNNGV. Trimming left V 2 bases short and J 2 bases short, with 7 bases between. The CDR3 runs 13 residues. The CDR3 protein is CASSLLHTYEQYF. The CDR3 bases are TGTGCCAGCAGCTTACTACACACCTACGAGCAGTACTTC.